This record looks at one T cell receptor beta chain sequence and its context. Deletions cut 4 bases from V and 0 bases from J, with 11 bases between. Germline CDR1 SGDLS, CDR2 YYNGEE. CDR3 size: 14 residues. The data derive from a study of blood T cell repertoires in COVID-19. Some clones are missing from TCRdb's copy, which holds only in-frame ones; the method was immunoSEQ multiplex PCR. The table includes approximately 34,000 clones, around 90% detected once. V usage is TRBV9 and J usage is TRBJ2-7; tentatively, D is TRBD2 (6 bases). The sample was peripheral blood. The sequence derives from a man aged 55 to 70 with active COVID-19. The CDR3 region is CASSPPDYSYEQYF. The CDR3 coding sequence is TGTGCCAGCAGCCCCCCGGACTACTCCTACGAGCAGTACTTC.